This T cell receptor (beta chain) was identified in a study of blood T cell repertoires in COVID-19 (dated by TCRdb to the early 2020s). Looking at the study overall: Collaborator samples came from the United States, Italy and Spain and covered acute and convalescent phases of COVID-19. The repertoires were made available in a free public database intended to serve as a resource for research on the immune response to SARS-CoV-2. Where available, HLA class I and class II types were obtained from metadata supplied by the sample provider rather than from assay-based typing. Samples came from the ongoing ImmuneRACE study (first 160 participants) plus 1,254 subjects from 6 global collaborators. A de-identified subject ID, COVID-19 status, age in years and sex were almost always included in the sample metadata. The prospective study material was composed of cDNA or gDNA derived from T cells, B-cell-depleted T cells, or PBMCs. The dataset comprised deeply sampled blood TCRbeta repertoires from subjects exposed to, actively infected with, or recovered from COVID-19. Broad study findings and their caveats: The amount of clinical and demographic metadata varied by source and participant and was provided uncurated.

Comments on this clone: The clone's antigen remains unknown. Base qualities are not provided; no much larger clone lies one nucleotide away.

Enrolling through a virtual design, the prospective study's participants ranged in age from about 18 to 100 years and lived across roughly 23 United States geographic areas. Cohort assignment in the prospective study relied on participant-reported clinical history from a screening survey and a study questionnaire. Recovered participants in ImmuneRACE Cohort 3 were defined by two consecutive negative NP/OP PCR tests, clearance by a healthcare professional, or resolution of symptoms. Each participant in the prospective study had whole blood, serum and a nasopharyngeal or oropharyngeal swab collected by mobile phlebotomists. Participants in the prospective study had the option to provide additional blood draws and questionnaires over a roughly 2-month period. Blood samples from the prospective study were shipped frozen or at room temperature prior to DNA extraction. The germline V gene (reference sequence) specifies SEHNR as CDR1 and FQNEAQ as CDR2. The CDR3 goes from the cysteine to the phenylalanine over 15 residues. This entry keeps only the CDR3 DNA: 45 bases, framed from base 1. Trimming leaves V shorter by 5 bases and J shorter by 6 bases, with the junction holding 12 bases beyond the gene matches.

The immunoSEQ Assay, a bias-controlled multiplex PCR, was used to amplify TCRbeta CDR3 regions from genomic DNA. Turning to the authors' computational methods: The number of nucleated cells in each sample was estimated by amplification of reference gene primers within the assay. To quantify the absolute abundance of each unique TCRbeta CDR3 rearrangement, sequence reads were collapsed and filtered. For each sample, productive Simpson clonality was calculated by taking the square root of Simpson's diversity index across productive rearrangements. TCRdb obtained this table from immuneACCESS and retained in-frame rearrangements with V and J assigned. These tables miss some clones; where compared with another copy, unresolved V genes account for less than half of the shortfall, and the remainder is unexplained. V, J and clone size are taken as reported in that table, and D and trimming were inferred from the DNA itself. Present in this sample are more than 350,000 clones, around nine tenths of which were seen just once. The ten largest clonotypes hold 10% of the sample.

The sequenced sample consisted of PBMCs or T cells enriched from blood (not recorded which). This TCR was sampled from a woman between 45 and 60 years old who had recovered from COVID-19. This receptor chain uses TRBV7-9 and TRBJ2-5; 7 central nucleotides agree with TRBD1. The CDR3 corresponds to CASSATGDVKQTQYF. The DNA sequence reads TGTGCCAGCAGCGCAACAGGGGATGTCAAACAGACCCAGTACTTC.